This T cell receptor beta chain originates from a study of blood T cells in healthy people across ages. Points from the study as a whole: A conclusive naive versus antigen-experienced comparison was prevented by the unsorted PBMCs. Total diversity from one million sequenced T cells was likely underestimated.

This clonotype occurred a few times. The antigen is undetermined. The CDR3 is 18 residues long. Germline loops: CDR1 SGDLS, CDR2 YYNGEE. V dropped 4 bases and J dropped 4; count of bases not matched to a gene: 10. Total RNA amounts of at least 5 micrograms were extracted per sample. Primed by a sample-barcoded 5' primer and a J-beta primer mix, a second PCR proceeded for about 7 to 11 cycles. Researchers report that a template-switch adaptor with 12 random nucleotides tagged each cDNA molecule. TCRdb reanalysed the 5' RACE reads using MiXCR and keeps one entry per CDR3 protein. The table shows about 1 million distinct CDR3 sequences, with less than 50% occurring only once.

The sequenced sample consisted of blood. The genes are TRBV9 and TRBJ2-4; TRBD2 agrees at 14 bases. The origin of this receptor is a woman aged 60 to 75 in good health. DNA of the CDR3: TGTGCCAGCAGCCTAGTTGGGACTAGCGGGAGCGGAAAAAACATTCAGTACTTC. It translates to CASSLVGTSGSGKNIQYF.